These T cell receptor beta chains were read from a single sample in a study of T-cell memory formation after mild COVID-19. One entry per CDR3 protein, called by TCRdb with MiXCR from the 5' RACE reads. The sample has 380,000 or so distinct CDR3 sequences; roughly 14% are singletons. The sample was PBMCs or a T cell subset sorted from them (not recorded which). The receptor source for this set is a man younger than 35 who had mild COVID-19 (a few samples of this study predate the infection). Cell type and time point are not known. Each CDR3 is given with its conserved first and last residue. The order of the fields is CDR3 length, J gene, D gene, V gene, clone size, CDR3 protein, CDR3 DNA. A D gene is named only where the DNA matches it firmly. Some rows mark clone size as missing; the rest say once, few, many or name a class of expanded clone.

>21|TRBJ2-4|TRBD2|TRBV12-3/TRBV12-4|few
CASSLRPRLAGEVLAKNIQYF
TGTGCCAGCAGTTTAAGACCGCGACTAGCGGGGGAGGTGTTAGCCAAAAACATTCAGTACTTC
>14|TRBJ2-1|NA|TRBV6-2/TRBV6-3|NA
CASSFEPEYNEQFF
TGTGCCAGCAGTTTCGAACCGGAATACAATGAGCAGTTCTTC
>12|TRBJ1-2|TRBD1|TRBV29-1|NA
CSVDGQGNDYTF
TGCAGCGTTGATGGACAGGGAAACGACTACACCTTC
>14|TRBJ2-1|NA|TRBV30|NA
CAWSVNSLGSEQFF
TGTGCCTGGAGTGTAAACTCCCTGGGGAGTGAGCAGTTCTTC
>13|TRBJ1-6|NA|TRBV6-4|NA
CASSDQIGSPLHF
TGTGCCAGCAGTGACCAGATCGGTTCACCCCTCCACTTT
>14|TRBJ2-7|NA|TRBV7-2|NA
CASSLATSSYEQYF
TGTGCCAGCAGTCTAGCGACCTCCTCCTACGAGCAGTACTTC
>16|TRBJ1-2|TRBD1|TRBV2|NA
CASSEGPGQDNYGYTF
TGTGCCAGCAGTGAAGGTCCGGGACAGGATAACTATGGCTACACCTTC
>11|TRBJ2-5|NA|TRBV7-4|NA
CANPGIETQYF
TGTGCCAACCCTGGGATAGAGACCCAGTACTTC
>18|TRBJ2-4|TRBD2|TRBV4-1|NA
CASSRGLAGGPVKNIQYF
TGCGCCAGCAGCCGTGGACTAGCGGGGGGGCCAGTCAAAAACATTCAGTACTTC
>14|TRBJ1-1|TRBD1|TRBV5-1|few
CASSFEGAGTEAFF
TGCGCCAGCAGCTTTGAGGGGGCTGGAACTGAAGCTTTCTTT
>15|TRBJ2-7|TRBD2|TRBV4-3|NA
CASSRSGEGTYEQYF
TGCGCCAGCAGCCGATCTGGGGAGGGGACCTACGAGCAGTACTTC
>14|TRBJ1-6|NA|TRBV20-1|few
CSARVPSYNSPLHF
TGCAGTGCTAGAGTCCCCTCCTATAATTCACCCCTCCACTTT
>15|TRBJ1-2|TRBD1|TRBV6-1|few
CASSLGYDRGYGYTF
TGTGCCAGCAGCCTCGGATACGACAGGGGTTATGGCTACACCTTC
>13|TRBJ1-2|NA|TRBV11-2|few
CASSLGGAAGYTF
TGTGCCAGCAGCTTAGGAGGGGCTGCTGGCTACACCTTC
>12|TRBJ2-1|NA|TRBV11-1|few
CASSLVGLEQFF
TGTGCCAGCAGCTTAGTCGGCCTTGAGCAGTTCTTC
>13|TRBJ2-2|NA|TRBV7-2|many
CASTTGLGGELFF
TGTGCCAGCACCACGGGTCTGGGAGGGGAGCTGTTTTTT
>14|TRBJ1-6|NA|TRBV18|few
CASSPRNRDSPLHF
TGTGCCAGCTCACCGAGGAATCGGGATTCACCCCTCCACTTT
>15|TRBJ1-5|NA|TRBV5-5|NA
CASSSGRYSNQPQHF
TGTGCCAGCAGCTCGGGACGGTATAGCAATCAGCCCCAGCATTTT
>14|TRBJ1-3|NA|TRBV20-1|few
CSASFRGSRNTIYF
TGCAGTGCTAGTTTCCGGGGATCTAGAAACACCATATATTTT
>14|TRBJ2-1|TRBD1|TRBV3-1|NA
CASSSTGANNEQFF
TGTGCCAGCAGTTCGACAGGGGCGAACAATGAGCAGTTCTTC
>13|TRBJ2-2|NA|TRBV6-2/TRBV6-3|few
CASSYSVPRELFF
TGTGCCAGCAGTTACTCGGTCCCCCGGGAGCTGTTTTTT
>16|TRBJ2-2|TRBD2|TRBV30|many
CAWSFPGLGNTGELFF
TGTGCCTGGAGTTTCCCGGGACTAGGTAACACCGGGGAGCTGTTTTTT
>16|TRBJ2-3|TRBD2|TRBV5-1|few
CASSLDGTSGTDTQYF
TGCGCCAGCAGCTTGGACGGGACTAGCGGCACAGATACGCAGTATTTT
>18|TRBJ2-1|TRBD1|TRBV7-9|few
CASSRGTMGQGIYNEQFF
TGTGCCAGCAGCCGAGGTACCATGGGACAGGGGATCTACAATGAGCAGTTCTTC
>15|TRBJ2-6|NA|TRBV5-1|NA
CASSLPQGGANVLTF
TGCGCCAGCAGCTTGCCTCAGGGGGGGGCCAACGTCCTGACTTTC
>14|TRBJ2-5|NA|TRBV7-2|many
CASSPHDGLETQYF
TGTGCCAGCAGCCCCCACGACGGGTTAGAGACCCAGTACTTC
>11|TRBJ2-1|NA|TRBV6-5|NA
CASTGAGEQFF
TGTGCCAGCACCGGGGCGGGGGAGCAGTTCTTC
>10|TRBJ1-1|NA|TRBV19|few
CASSSGEAFF
TGTGCCAGTAGTAGTGGAGAAGCTTTCTTT
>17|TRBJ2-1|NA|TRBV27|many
CASSQRPRGVPLNEQFF
TGTGCCAGCAGTCAGAGACCCCGGGGTGTCCCCCTCAATGAGCAGTTCTTC
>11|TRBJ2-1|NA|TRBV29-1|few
CSVEEQVEQFF
TGCAGCGTTGAAGAACAGGTTGAGCAGTTCTTC
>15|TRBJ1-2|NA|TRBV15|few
CATSREGTPNYGYTF
TGTGCCACCAGCAGAGAGGGAACCCCGAACTATGGCTACACCTTC
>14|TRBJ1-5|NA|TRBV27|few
CASSLGGVNQPQHF
TGTGCCAGCAGTTTAGGGGGGGTAAATCAGCCCCAGCATTTT
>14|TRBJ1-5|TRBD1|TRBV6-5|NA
CASSATGVSQPQHF
TGTGCCAGCAGCGCCACAGGGGTGAGTCAGCCCCAGCATTTT
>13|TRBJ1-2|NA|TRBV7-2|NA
CASSLDRRAGYTF
TGTGCCAGCAGCTTAGATCGCAGGGCTGGCTACACCTTC
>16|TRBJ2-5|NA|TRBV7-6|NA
CASSLPPLAVRETQYF
TGTGCCAGCAGCTTACCCCCTTTGGCCGTCCGCGAGACCCAGTACTTC
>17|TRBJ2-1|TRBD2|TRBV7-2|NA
CASSLQRGGHPSNEQFF
TGTGCCAGCAGCTTACAGCGGGGGGGCCATCCGTCCAATGAGCAGTTCTTC
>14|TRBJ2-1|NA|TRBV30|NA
CAWSMGAPRIEQFF
TGTGCCTGGAGTATGGGGGCCCCTCGCATTGAGCAGTTCTTC
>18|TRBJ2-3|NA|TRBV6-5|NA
CASSYSPNSGRGTDTQYF
TGTGCCAGCAGTTACTCGCCCAATAGCGGCCGTGGCACAGATACGCAGTATTTT
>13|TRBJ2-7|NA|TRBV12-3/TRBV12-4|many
CASSQGNSYEQYF
TGTGCCAGCAGCCAGGGGAACTCCTACGAGCAGTACTTC
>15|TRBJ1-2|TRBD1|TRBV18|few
CASSPPPGGNYGYTF
TGTGCCAGCTCACCTCCGCCAGGGGGCAACTATGGCTACACCTTC
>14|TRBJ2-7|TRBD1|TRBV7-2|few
CASSPPGTGAEQYF
TGTGCCAGCAGTCCGCCCGGGACAGGGGCCGAGCAGTACTTC
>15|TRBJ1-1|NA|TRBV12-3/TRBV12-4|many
CASTPPGRMNTEAFF
TGTGCCAGCACCCCTCCGGGACGGATGAACACTGAAGCTTTCTTT
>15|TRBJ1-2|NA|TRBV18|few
CASSPRAETGYGYTF
TGTGCCAGCTCACCTCGAGCCGAAACTGGCTATGGCTACACCTTC
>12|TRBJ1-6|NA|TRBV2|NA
CASRLDNSPLHF
TGTGCCAGTAGACTGGATAATTCACCCCTCCACTTT
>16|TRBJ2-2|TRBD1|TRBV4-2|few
CASSRGRDRNTGELFF
TGTGCCAGCAGCCGAGGCAGGGACAGGAACACCGGGGAGCTGTTTTTT
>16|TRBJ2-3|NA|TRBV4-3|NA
CASSPRTGELGDTQYF
TGCGCCAGCAGCCCCCGGACGGGGGAGTTAGGAGATACGCAGTATTTT
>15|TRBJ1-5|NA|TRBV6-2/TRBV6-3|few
CASRADPGRAQPQHF
TGTGCCAGCAGGGCGGACCCGGGGAGGGCTCAGCCCCAGCATTTT
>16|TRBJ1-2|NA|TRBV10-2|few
CASSEWGTDLFYGYTF
TGCGCCAGCAGCGAGTGGGGGACTGACCTCTTCTATGGCTACACCTTC
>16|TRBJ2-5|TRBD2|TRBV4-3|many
CASSQDLAGVQETQYF
TGCGCCAGCAGCCAAGATTTAGCGGGGGTCCAAGAGACCCAGTACTTC
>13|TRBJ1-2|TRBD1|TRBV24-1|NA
CATSVTGWVGYTF
TGTGCCACCAGTGTGACAGGGTGGGTTGGCTACACCTTC
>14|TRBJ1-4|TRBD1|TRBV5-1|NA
CASRRDSTNEKLFF
TGCGCCAGCAGACGGGACAGCACTAATGAAAAACTGTTTTTT